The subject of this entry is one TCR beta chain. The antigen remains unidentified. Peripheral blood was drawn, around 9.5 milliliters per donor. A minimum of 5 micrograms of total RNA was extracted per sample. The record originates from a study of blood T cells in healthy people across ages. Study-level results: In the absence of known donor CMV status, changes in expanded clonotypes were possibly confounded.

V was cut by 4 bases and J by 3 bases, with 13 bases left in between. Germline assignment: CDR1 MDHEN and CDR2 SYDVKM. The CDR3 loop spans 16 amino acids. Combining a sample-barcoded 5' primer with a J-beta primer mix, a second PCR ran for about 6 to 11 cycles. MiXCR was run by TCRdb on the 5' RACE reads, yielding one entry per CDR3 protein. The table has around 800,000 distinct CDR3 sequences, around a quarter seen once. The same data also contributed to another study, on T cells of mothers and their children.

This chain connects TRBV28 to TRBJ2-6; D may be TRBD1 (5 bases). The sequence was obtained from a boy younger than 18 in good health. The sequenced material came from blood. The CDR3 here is CASSYFGRVGANVLTF. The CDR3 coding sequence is TGTGCCAGCAGTTACTTTGGCAGGGTTGGGGCCAACGTCCTGACTTTC.